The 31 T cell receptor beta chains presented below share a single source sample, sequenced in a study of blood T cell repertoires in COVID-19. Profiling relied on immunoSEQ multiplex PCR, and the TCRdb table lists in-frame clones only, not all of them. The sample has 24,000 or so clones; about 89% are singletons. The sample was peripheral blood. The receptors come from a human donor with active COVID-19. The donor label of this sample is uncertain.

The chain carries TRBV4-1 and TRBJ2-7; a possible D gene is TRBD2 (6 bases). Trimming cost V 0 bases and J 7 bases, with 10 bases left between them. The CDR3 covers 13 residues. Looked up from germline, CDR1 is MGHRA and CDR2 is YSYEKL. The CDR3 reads CASSQEEAGEQYF. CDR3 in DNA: TGCGCCAGCAGCCAAGAAGAGGCGGGGGAGCAGTACTTC.

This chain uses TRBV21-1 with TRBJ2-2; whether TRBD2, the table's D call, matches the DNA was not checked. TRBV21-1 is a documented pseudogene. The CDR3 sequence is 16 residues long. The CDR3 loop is CASSKVPAGDAGELFF. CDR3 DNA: TGTGCCAGCAGCAAAGTTCCAGCGGGAGATGCCGGGGAGCTGTTTTTT.

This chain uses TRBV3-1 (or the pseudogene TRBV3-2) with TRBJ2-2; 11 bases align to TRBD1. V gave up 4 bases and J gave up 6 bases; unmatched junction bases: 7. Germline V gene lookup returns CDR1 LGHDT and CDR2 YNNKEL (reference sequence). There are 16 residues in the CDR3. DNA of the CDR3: TGTGCCAGCAGCCGCATGAGGGGACAGGGGGCCGGGGAGCTGTTTTTT. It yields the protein CASSRMRGQGAGELFF.

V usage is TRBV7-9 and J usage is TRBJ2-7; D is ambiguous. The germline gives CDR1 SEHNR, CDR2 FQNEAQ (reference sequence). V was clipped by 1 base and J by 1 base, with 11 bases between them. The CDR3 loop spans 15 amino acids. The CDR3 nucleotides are TGTGCCAGCAGCTTAGTGGCAGGAAATTCCTACGAGCAGTACTTC. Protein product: CASSLVAGNSYEQYF. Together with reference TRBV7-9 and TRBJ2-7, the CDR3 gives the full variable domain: DTGVSQNPRHKITKRGQNVTFRCDPISEHNRLYWYRQTLGQGPEFLTYFQNEAQLEKSRLLSDRFSAERPKGSFSTLEIQRTEQGDSAMYLCASSLVAGNSYEQYFGPGTRLTVT.

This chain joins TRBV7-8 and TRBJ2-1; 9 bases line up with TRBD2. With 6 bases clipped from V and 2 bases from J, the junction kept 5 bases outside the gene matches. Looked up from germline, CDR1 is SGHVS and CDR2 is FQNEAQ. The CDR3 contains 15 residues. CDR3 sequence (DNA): TGTGCCAGCAGTTCGACTAGCGGAACCTACAATGAGCAGTTCTTC. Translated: CASSSTSGTYNEQFF. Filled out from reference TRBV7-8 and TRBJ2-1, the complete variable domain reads GAGVSQSPRYKVAKRGQDVALRCDPISGHVSLFWYQQALGQGPEFLTYFQNEAQLDKSGLPSDRFFAERPEGSVSTLKIQRTQQEDSAVYLCASSSTSGTYNEQFFGPGTRLTVL.

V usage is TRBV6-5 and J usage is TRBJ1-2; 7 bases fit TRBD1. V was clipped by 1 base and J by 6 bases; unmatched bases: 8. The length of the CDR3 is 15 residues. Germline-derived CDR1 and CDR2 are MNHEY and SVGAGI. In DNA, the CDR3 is TGTGCCAGCAGTTACTTTAGACAGGGCCGAGATGGCTACACCTTC. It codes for CASSYFRQGRDGYTF.

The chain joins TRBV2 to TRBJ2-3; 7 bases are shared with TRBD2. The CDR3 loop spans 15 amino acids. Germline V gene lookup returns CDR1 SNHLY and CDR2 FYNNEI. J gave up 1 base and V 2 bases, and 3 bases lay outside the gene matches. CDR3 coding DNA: TGTGCCAGCAGTGAACCTAGCGGTGGCACAGATACGCAGTATTTT. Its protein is CASSEPSGGTDTQYF.

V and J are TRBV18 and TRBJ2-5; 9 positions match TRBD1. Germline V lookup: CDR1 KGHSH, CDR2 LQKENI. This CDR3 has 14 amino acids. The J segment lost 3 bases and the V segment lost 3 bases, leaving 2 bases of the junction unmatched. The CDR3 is CASSPGQGKETQYF. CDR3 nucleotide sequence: TGTGCCAGCTCACCGGGACAGGGAAAAGAGACCCAGTACTTC.

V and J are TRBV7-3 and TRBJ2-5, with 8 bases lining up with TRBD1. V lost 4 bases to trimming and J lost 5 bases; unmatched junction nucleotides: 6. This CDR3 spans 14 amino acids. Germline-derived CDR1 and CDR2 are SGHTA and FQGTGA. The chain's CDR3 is CASSSTGARETQYF. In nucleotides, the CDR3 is TGTGCCAGCAGCTCGACAGGGGCGCGTGAGACCCAGTACTTC.

This CDR3 is CASSGLAVGTEAFF. In DNA form, the CDR3 reads TGTGCCAGCAGTGGGTTGGCGGTTGGGACTGAAGCTTTCTTT. V gene TRBV2 combines with J gene TRBJ1-1; D remains ambiguous. The CDR3 consists of 14 residues. V was trimmed by 4 bases and J by 5 bases, leaving 14 bases between them. Germline CDR1 and CDR2: SNHLY and FYNNEI.

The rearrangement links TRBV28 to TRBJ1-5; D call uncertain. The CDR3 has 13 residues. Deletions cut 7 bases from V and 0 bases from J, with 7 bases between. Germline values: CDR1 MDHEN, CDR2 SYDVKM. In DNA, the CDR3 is TGTGCCAGCAATGCAGATAGCAATCAGCCCCAGCATTTT. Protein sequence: CASNADSNQPQHF. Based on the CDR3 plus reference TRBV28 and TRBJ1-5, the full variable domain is DVKVTQSSRYLVKRTGEKVFLECVQDMDHENMFWYRQDPGLGLRLIYFSYDVKMKEKGDIPEGYSVSREKKERFSLILESASTNQTSMYLCASNADSNQPQHFGDGTRLSIL.

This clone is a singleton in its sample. The CDR3: CASSDSQYNEQFF. The CDR3 bases are TGTGCCAGCAGTGATTCCCAGTACAATGAGCAGTTCTTC. The chain employs TRBV2 and TRBJ2-1; D not certain. This CDR3 contains 13 residues. Trimming stripped 3 bases from V and 4 bases from J, with 7 bases between. Germline CDR1 and CDR2: SNHLY and FYNNEI.

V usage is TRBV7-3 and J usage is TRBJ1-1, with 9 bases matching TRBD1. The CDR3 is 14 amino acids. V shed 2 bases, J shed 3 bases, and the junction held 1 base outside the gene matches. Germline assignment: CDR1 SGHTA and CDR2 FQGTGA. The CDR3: CASSLGTGYTEAFF. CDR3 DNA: TGTGCCAGCAGCTTAGGGACAGGGTACACTGAAGCTTTCTTT.

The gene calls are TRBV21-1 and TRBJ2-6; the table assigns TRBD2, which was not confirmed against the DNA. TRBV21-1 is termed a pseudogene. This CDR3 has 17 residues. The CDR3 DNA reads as TGTGCCAGCAGCACCTTCCGGCGGGGGTCTGGGGCCAACGTCCTGACTTTC. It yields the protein CASSTFRRGSGANVLTF.

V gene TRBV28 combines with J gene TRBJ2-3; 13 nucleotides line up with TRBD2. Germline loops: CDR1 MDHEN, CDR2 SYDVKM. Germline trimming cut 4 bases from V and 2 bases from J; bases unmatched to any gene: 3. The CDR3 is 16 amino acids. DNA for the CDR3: TGTGCCAGCAGTTGGGGACTAGCGGGATCCACAGATACGCAGTATTTT. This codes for CASSWGLAGSTDTQYF.

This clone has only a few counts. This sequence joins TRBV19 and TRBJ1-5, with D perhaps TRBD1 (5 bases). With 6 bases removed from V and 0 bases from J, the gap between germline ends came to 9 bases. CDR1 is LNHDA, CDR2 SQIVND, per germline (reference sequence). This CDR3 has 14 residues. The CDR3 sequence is CASRQVHSNQPQHF. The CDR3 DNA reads TGTGCCAGTAGACAGGTCCATAGCAATCAGCCCCAGCATTTT.

CDR3 loop: CASSPTDGTRLFF. CDR3 sequence (DNA): TGTGCCAGCAGCCCAACCGACGGCACTAGGCTGTTTTTT. The J gene is TRBJ1-4, the V gene TRBV3-1 (or the pseudogene TRBV3-2), with D unresolved. The CDR3 spans 13 residues. Germline V gene data show CDR1 as LGHDT and CDR2 as YNNKEL (reference sequence). V was trimmed by 4 bases and J by 14 bases, leaving 17 bases between them.

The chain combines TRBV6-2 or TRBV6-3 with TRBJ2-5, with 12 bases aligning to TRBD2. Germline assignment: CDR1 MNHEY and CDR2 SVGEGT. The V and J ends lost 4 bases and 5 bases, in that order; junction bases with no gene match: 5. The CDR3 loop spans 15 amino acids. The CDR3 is CASSFRTSGAETQYF. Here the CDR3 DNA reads TGTGCCAGCAGTTTCCGGACTAGCGGGGCCGAGACCCAGTACTTC.

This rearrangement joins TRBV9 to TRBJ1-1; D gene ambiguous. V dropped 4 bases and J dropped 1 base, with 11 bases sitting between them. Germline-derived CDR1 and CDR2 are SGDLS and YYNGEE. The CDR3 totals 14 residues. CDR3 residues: CASSPSVTNTEAFF. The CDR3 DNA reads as TGTGCCAGCAGCCCCTCGGTTACGAACACTGAAGCTTTCTTT. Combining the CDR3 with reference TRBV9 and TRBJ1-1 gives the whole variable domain DSGVTQTPKHLITATGQRVTLRCSPRSGDLSVYWYQQSLDQGLQFLIQYYNGEERAKGNILERFSAQQFPDLHSELNLSSLELGDSALYFCASSPSVTNTEAFFGQGTRLTVV.

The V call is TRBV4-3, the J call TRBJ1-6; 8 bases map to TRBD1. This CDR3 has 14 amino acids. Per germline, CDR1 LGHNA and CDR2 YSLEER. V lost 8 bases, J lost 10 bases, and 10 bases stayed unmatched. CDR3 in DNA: TGCGCCAGCGGCTTCGAACAGGGGGGCTCACCCCTCCACTTT. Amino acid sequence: CASGFEQGGSPLHF.

CDR3 sequence (DNA): TGTGCCATCAGAACCGGACTAGCGGGTGCTCATAGCACAGATACGCAGTATTTT. Translating it yields CAIRTGLAGAHSTDTQYF. V gene TRBV10-3 combines with J gene TRBJ2-3; 11 bases are shared with TRBD2. V lost 6 bases, J lost 0 bases, and 11 bases stayed unmatched. This CDR3 region has 18 residues. Germline CDR1 ENHRY, CDR2 SYGVKD.

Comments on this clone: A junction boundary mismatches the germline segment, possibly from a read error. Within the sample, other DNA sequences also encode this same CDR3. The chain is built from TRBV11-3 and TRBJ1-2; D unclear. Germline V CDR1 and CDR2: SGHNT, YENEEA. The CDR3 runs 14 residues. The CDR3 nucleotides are TGTGCCAGCAGCCCCCTACAGAGAGTCTATGGCTACACCTTT. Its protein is CASSPLQRVYGYTF.

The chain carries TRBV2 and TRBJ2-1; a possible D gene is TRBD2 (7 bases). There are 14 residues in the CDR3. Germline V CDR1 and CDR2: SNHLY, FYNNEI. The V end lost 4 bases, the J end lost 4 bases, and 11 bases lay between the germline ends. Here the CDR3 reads CASSGRGGYNEQFF. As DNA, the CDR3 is TGTGCCAGCAGTGGAAGGGGGGGTTACAATGAGCAGTTCTTC.

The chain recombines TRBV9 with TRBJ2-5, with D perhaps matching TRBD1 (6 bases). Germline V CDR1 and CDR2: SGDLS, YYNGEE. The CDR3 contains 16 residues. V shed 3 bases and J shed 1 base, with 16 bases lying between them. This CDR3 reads CASSGELTGRQETQYF. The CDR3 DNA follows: TGTGCCAGCAGCGGAGAACTGACAGGCCGCCAAGAGACCCAGTACTTC. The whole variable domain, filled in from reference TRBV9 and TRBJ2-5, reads DSGVTQTPKHLITATGQRVTLRCSPRSGDLSVYWYQQSLDQGLQFLIQYYNGEERAKGNILERFSAQQFPDLHSELNLSSLELGDSALYFCASSGELTGRQETQYFGPGTRLLVL.

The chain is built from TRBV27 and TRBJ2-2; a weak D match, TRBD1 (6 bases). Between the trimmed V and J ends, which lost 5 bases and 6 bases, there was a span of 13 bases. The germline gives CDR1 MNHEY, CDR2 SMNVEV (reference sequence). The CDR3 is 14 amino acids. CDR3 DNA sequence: TGTGCCAGCAGTCCTACACACAGGGCCGGGGAGCTGTTTTTT. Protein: CASSPTHRAGELFF.

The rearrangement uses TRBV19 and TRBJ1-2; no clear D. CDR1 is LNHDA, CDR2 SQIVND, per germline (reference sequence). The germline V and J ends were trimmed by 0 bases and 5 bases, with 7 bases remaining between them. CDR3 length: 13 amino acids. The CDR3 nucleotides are TGTGCCAGTAGTATAGATCGGCGGTATGGCTACACCTTC. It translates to CASSIDRRYGYTF.

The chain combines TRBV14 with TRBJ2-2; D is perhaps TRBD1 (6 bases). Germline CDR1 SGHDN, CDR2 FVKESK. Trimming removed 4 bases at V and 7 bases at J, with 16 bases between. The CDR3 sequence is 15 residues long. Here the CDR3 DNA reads TGTGCCAGCAGCCTACTATCTACAGGGAGCGGGGAGCTGTTTTTT. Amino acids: CASSLLSTGSGELFF.

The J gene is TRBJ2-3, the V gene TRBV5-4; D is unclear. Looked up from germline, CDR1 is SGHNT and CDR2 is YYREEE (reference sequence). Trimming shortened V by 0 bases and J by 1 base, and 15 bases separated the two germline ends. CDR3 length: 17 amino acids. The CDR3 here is CASSLGTLLQGTDTQYF. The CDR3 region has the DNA TGTGCCAGCAGCTTGGGTACCCTACTCCAGGGCACAGATACGCAGTATTTT.

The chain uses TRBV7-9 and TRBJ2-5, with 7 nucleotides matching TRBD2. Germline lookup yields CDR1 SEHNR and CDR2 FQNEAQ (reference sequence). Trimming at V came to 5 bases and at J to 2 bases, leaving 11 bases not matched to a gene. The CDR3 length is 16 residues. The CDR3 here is CASSRGHLGGQETQYF. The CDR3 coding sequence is TGTGCCAGCAGCCGCGGTCACCTGGGGGGGCAAGAGACCCAGTACTTC.

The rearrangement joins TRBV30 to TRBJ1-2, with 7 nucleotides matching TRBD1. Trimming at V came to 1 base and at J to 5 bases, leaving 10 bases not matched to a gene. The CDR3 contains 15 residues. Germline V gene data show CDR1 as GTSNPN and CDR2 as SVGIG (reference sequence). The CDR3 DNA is TGTGCCTGGAGTGACCCGACCGGGACAGAATATGGCTACACCTTC. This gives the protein CAWSDPTGTEYGYTF.

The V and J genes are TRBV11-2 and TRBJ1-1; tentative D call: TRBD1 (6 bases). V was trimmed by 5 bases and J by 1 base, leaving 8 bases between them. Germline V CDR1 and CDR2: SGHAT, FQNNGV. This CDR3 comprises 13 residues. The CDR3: CASSQQGNTEAFF. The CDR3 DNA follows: TGTGCCAGCAGCCAACAGGGGAACACTGAAGCTTTCTTT.